This T cell receptor (beta chain) stems from a study of blood T cell repertoires in COVID-19. Overall study: PBMCs, B-cell-depleted T cells, or T cells provided the cDNA or gDNA that made up the material.

In the original processing: Amplifying reference gene primers gave estimates of nucleated cell counts. Profiling relied on immunoSEQ multiplex PCR, and the TCRdb table lists in-frame clones only, not all of them. The D gene and trimming were derived from the DNA, and the V and J assignments and clone size from that table. The sample yields roughly 87,000 clones, roughly 88% seen once. The trim removed 5 bases at V and 2 bases at J, leaving 9 bases unmatched. The germline CDR1 and CDR2 sequences are SNHLY and FYNNEI. There are 15 residues in the CDR3. The sequence was collected from a human donor in a cohort sampled during active COVID-19. The sample consisted of peripheral blood. The chain has TRBV2 and TRBJ2-7; 7 nucleotides line up with TRBD1. The chain's CDR3 is CASSTRDSGAYEQYF. The CDR3, as DNA: TGTGCCAGCAGTACCCGGGACAGTGGCGCCTACGAGCAGTACTTC.